This TCR beta chain was captured in a study of molecular identifiers for immune sequencing clone quantification. Whole-study results and caveats: Whereas naive cells kept under 1% of molecules in clones above 20 RNA copies, such clones held over 99% in effectors.

V lost 1 base, J lost 0 bases, and 6 bases stayed unmatched. CDR1 is SEHNR and CDR2 is FQNEAQ in the germline V gene (reference sequence). The CDR3 runs 16 residues. Previously described methods with listed TCR primers produced the bulk TCR libraries. A single record per CDR3 protein comes from TCRdb applying MiXCR to the PCR reads. The table includes over 65,000 distinct CDR3 sequences, around a quarter detected once. From roughly 20,000 to 1,000,000 sorted cells, naive CD8 libraries were generated with 10%, 30% or 50% RNA. This clonotype was counted many times. Its antigen is unknown. Sequencing input: naive CD8+ T cells from blood, with Jurkat cell RNA spiked in. As to subset: FACS-sorted CD8+CD4-CCR7+CD45RA+ naive T cells. The chain employs TRBV7-9 and TRBJ2-7, with 7 positions matching TRBD2. The sequence was obtained from a human donor in good health. Some libraries in this study had Jurkat cell RNA spiked in. The CDR3 DNA reads as TGTGCCAGCAGCTTAGGGCTCAGCGGGGACTCCTACGAGCAGTACTTC. Its translation: CASSLGLSGDSYEQYF.